This is a list of T cell receptor beta chains from one sample in a study of blood T cell repertoires in COVID-19. The repertoire was sequenced with immunoSEQ multiplex PCR; TCRdb's copy has only in-frame clones and lacks some. There are a few hundred thousand clones in the sample; 88% occur only once, and about 1% lies in the top ten. Specimen: PBMCs or T cells enriched from blood (not recorded which). These TCRs come from a woman in her 30s who had recovered from COVID-19. CDR3s include the opening cysteine and the closing phenylalanine or tryptophan. D genes are given only for firm matches.

TRBJ2-7 TRBV2 . 13 TGTGCCAGCAGTGAAGAGCGTTTGCACGAGCAGTACTTC CASSEERLHEQYF
TRBJ1-5 TRBV6-2/TRBV6-3 . 13 TGTGCCAGCAGTGACCCTGACGGGCAGCCCCAGCATTTT CASSDPDGQPQHF
TRBJ2-2 TRBV12-3/TRBV12-4 . 12 TGTGCCAGCAATCAGGAAACCGGGGAGCTGTTTTTT CASNQETGELFF
TRBJ1-2 TRBV27 TRBD1 16 TGTGCCAGCAGATACAGGACAGGGGCACTTAACTATGGCTACACCTTC CASRYRTGALNYGYTF
TRBJ2-7 TRBV3-1/TRBV3-2 TRBD2 16 TGTGCCAGCAGCCAAGGTCTAGCGGGGGGGCCGGGAGAGCAGTACTTC CASSQGLAGGPGEQYF
TRBJ1-4 TRBV5-1 . 16 TGCGCCAGCAGCTATCAGACAGGAACAACTAATGAAAAACTGTTTTTT CASSYQTGTTNEKLFF
TRBJ2-5 TRBV10-3 TRBD2 14 TGTGCCAGCAGACTAGCGGGAGAAGGGGAGACCCAGTACTTC CASRLAGEGETQYF
TRBJ1-2 TRBV7-9 TRBD1 17 TGTGCCAGCAGCTTCTTTCTAGGACAGGGAGATACGGGTGGCTACACCTTC CASSFFLGQGDTGGYTF
TRBJ1-2 TRBV28 . 13 TGTGCCAGCAGTTTTCAGGGCCACTATGGCTACACCTTC CASSFQGHYGYTF
TRBJ1-4 TRBV7-8 . 15 TGTGCCAGCAGCTCCAGGGAAGCAACTAATGAAAAACTGTTTTTT CASSSREATNEKLFF